Listed here are 16 T cell receptor beta chains from one sample, sequenced in a study of shared clonotypes between healthy human individuals. Positive CCR7 selection of CD45RO-negative cells yielded the naive CD8 cells, and terminally differentiated effector memory CD45RA+ cells were excluded. The repertoire was sequenced with immunoSEQ multiplex PCR; TCRdb's copy has only in-frame clones and lacks some. The sample has about 2.1 million clones, about 93% seen once. The sequencing input was naive CD8+ T cells from PBMCs. The receptors were gathered from a man aged 18 to 30 in good health. Some clones in this sample may be carry-over from other donors' samples.

The chain is built from TRBV28 and TRBJ1-3; D uncertain. Per the germline V gene, CDR1 is MDHEN and CDR2 is SYDVKM. The CDR3 spans 12 residues. The V end lost 8 bases, the J end lost 0 bases, and 5 bases lay between the germline ends. DNA of the CDR3: TGTGCCAGCGCGGACTCTGGAAACACCATATATTTT. Its translation is CASADSGNTIYF.

This chain uses TRBV19 with TRBJ1-2; the D is unclear. Germline CDR1 and CDR2: LNHDA and SQIVND (reference sequence). Trimming cost V 7 bases and J 5 bases, with 11 bases left between them. The CDR3 consists of 12 residues. The CDR3: CASMGSNYGYTF. In nucleotides, the CDR3 is TGTGCCAGTATGGGCAGTAATTATGGCTACACCTTC. Combining the CDR3 with reference TRBV19 and TRBJ1-2 gives the whole variable domain DGGITQSPKYLFRKEGQNVTLSCEQNLNHDAMYWYRQDPGQGLRLIYYSQIVNDFQKGDIAEGYSVSREKKESFPLTVTSAQKNPTAFYLCASMGSNYGYTFGSGTRLTVV.

V gene TRBV5-1 combines with J gene TRBJ2-5; 12 nucleotides match TRBD2. Germline V CDR1 and CDR2: SGHRS, YFSETQ. The CDR3 extends over 18 amino acids. The V gene end was trimmed by 6 bases and the J gene end by 0 bases; junction bases not matched to a gene: 12. This CDR3 reads CASTLRTSGTKYQETQYF. The CDR3 nucleotides are TGCGCCAGCACCTTAAGGACTAGCGGGACTAAATACCAAGAGACCCAGTACTTC.

CDR3 sequence: CASSLGTRKFF. The CDR3 bases are TGTGCCAGCAGCTTAGGGACTAGGAAGTTCTTC. The chain employs TRBV7-3 and TRBJ2-1; 8 bases align to TRBD2. V gave up 2 bases and J gave up 14 bases; unmatched junction bases: 2. Germline values: CDR1 SGHTA, CDR2 FQGTGA. This CDR3 has 11 residues. Variable domain in full (rest from reference TRBV7-3 and TRBJ2-1): GAGVSQTPSNKVTEKGKYVELRCDPISGHTALYWYRQSLGQGPEFLIYFQGTGAADDSGLPNDRFFAVRPEGSVSTLKIQRTERGDSAVYLCASSLGTRKFFGPGTRLTVL.

V usage is TRBV6-1 and J usage is TRBJ2-1; D ambiguous. Germline CDR1 and CDR2: MNHNS and SASEGT. The V gene lost 2 bases and the J gene lost 12 bases, with 11 bases spanning the gap. There are 12 residues in the CDR3. The CDR3 DNA follows: TGTGCCAGCAGTGAAAACGCGTACGGGCAGTTCTTC. Amino acid sequence: CASSENAYGQFF.

The V call is TRBV5-4, the J call TRBJ2-7; TRBD2 matches 8 bases. Germline values: CDR1 SGHNT, CDR2 YYREEE (reference sequence). The V and J ends lost 4 bases and 5 bases, in that order; junction bases with no gene match: 5. CDR3 length equals 13 residues. The CDR3: CASSPRGDHEQYF. DNA of the CDR3: TGTGCCAGCAGCCCGCGGGGGGACCACGAGCAGTACTTC.

This chain joins TRBV10-3 and TRBJ2-2; TRBD1 might be the D (6 bases). The CDR3 is 14 residues long. The V gene's germline CDR1 is ENHRY and CDR2 SYGVKD. V was shortened by 4 bases and J by 1 base, with 7 bases between the two germline ends. For the CDR3, the DNA is TGTGCCATCAGTGGGGGACAGAACACCGGGGAGCTGTTTTTT. Translated: CAISGGQNTGELFF.

The chain combines TRBV25-1 with TRBJ1-2; TRBD1 might be the D (5 bases). The germline V gene has CDR1 MGHDK and CDR2 SYGVNS. The CDR3 loop spans 14 amino acids. Trimming left V 5 bases short and J 4 bases short, with 14 bases between. CDR3 loop: CASSLRRDGYGYTF. The DNA of the CDR3 is TGTGCCAGCAGTTTACGCCGGGACGGCTATGGCTACACCTTC.

This chain links TRBV15 with TRBJ1-5; no reliable D call. The CDR3 is 14 residues long. The ends were cut back, 0 bases at V and 11 bases at J, with 14 bases in the middle. In germline, CDR1 is LNHNV, CDR2 YYDKDF (reference sequence). This chain's CDR3 is CATSRDRGSPSQHF. CDR3 bases: TGTGCCACCAGCAGAGATCGAGGTTCCCCGTCCCAGCATTTT.

J is TRBJ1-6 and V is TRBV28; D unresolved. Trimming took off 7 bases at V and 10 bases at J, with 8 bases between the two ends. The CDR3 is made up of 11 amino acids. Germline assignment: CDR1 MDHEN and CDR2 SYDVKM. This chain's CDR3 is CASTKESPLHF. CDR3 bases: TGTGCCAGCACCAAAGAGTCACCCCTCCACTTT.

This chain joins TRBV4-2 and TRBJ2-3; weak D call: TRBD2 (7 bases). Germline V gene lookup returns CDR1 LGHNA and CDR2 YNFKEQ. This CDR3 has 18 residues. Between the trimmed V and J ends, which lost 0 bases and 7 bases, there was a span of 23 bases. The CDR3 coding sequence is TGTGCCAGCAGCCAAGACGGAGGTATTGCGGGGGCGCAGAATACGCAGTATTTT. It encodes CASSQDGGIAGAQNTQYF.

The chain employs TRBV5-1 and TRBJ2-7; D might be TRBD1 or TRBD2, each matching 6 bases. The V end was cut by 3 bases, the J end by 6 bases, with 16 bases between. The CDR3 runs 14 residues. Germline V gives CDR1 SGHRS, CDR2 YFSETQ. In nucleotides, the CDR3 is TGCGCCAGCAGCTCCTACAGGGAGGCGGGCGAGCAGTACTTC. It is translated as CASSSYREAGEQYF.

V and J are TRBV11-2 and TRBJ2-7; weak D call: TRBD1 (6 bases). This CDR3 has 13 residues. Per germline, CDR1 SGHAT and CDR2 FQNNGV. V shed 5 bases and J shed 2 bases, with 10 bases lying between them. CDR3 DNA: TGTGCCAGCAGCCTACAGGGAGCCTACGAGCAGTACTTC. Translated, it gives CASSLQGAYEQYF.

V and J are TRBV11-2 and TRBJ2-1; 14 nucleotides align to TRBD2. V gave up 5 bases and J gave up 8 bases; unmatched junction bases: 5. Germline CDR1 is SGHAT and CDR2 is FQNNGV. The CDR3 runs 15 residues. The CDR3 DNA reads as TGTGCCAGCAGCGTTGGGACTAGCGGGAGCGATGAGCAGTTCTTC. Protein: CASSVGTSGSDEQFF. The entire variable domain, with the rest obtained from reference TRBV11-2 and TRBJ2-1, is as follows: EAGVAQSPRYKIIEKRQSVAFWCNPISGHATLYWYQQILGQGPKLLIQFQNNGVVDDSQLPKDRFSAERLKGVDSTLKIQPAKLEDSAVYLCASSVGTSGSDEQFFGPGTRLTVL.

The genes are TRBV7-9 and TRBJ2-3; 8 bases match TRBD2. The length of the CDR3 is 15 residues. Trimming took 5 bases from V and 3 from J; bases not matched to a gene: 7. Looked up from germline, CDR1 is SEHNR and CDR2 is FQNEAQ (reference sequence). The CDR3 DNA follows: TGTGCCAGCAGCCGCCGGGAGCGGGAGACAGATACGCAGTATTTT. Amino acid sequence: CASSRRERETDTQYF. Supplemented by reference TRBV7-9 and TRBJ2-3, the full variable domain reads DTGVSQNPRHKITKRGQNVTFRCDPISEHNRLYWYRQTLGQGPEFLTYFQNEAQLEKSRLLSDRFSAERPKGSFSTLEIQRTEQGDSAMYLCASSRRERETDTQYFGPGTRLTVL.

CDR3 DNA sequence: TGCGCCAGCAGCTCGACAGGGGGTGAGAGGCCCCAGCATTTT. Protein: CASSSTGGERPQHF. The rearrangement uses TRBV5-1 and TRBJ1-5; TRBD1 matches 9 bases. Germline CDR1 reads SGHRS; CDR2 reads YFSETQ. V was clipped by 3 bases and J by 9 bases; unmatched bases: 7. The CDR3 has 14 amino acids.